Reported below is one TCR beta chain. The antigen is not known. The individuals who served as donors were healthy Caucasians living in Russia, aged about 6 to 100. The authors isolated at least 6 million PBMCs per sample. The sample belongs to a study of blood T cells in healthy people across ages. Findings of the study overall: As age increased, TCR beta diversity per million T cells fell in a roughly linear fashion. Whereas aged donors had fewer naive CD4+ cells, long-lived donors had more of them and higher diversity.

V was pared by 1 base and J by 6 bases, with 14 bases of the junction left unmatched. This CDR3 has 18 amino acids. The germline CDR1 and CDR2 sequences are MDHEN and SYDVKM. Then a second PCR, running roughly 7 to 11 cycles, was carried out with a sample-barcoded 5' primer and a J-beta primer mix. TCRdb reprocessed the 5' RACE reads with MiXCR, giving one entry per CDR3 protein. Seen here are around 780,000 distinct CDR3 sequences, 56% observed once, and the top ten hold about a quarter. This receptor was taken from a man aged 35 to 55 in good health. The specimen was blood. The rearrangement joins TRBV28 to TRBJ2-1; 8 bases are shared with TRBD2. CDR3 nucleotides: TGTGCCAGCAGTTTATCGTATTGGCGGGGGGCAAAACCCAATGAGCAGTTCTTC. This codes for CASSLSYWRGAKPNEQFF.